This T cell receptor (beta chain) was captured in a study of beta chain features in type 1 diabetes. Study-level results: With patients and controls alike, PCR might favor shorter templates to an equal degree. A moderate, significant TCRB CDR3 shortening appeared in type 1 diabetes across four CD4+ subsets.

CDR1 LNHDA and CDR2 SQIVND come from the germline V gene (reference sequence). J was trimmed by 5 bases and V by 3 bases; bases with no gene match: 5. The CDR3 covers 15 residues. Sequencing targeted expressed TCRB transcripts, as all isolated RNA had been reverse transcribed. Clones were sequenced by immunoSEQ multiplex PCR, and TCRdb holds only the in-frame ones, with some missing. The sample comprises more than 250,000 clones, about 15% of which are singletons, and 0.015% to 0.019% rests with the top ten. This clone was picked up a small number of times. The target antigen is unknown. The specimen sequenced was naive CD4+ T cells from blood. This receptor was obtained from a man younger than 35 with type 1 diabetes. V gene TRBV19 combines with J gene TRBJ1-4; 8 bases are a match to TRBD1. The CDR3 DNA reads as TGTGCCAGTAGTATCGACAGGGGAAGAAATGAAAAACTGTTTTTT. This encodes CASSIDRGRNEKLFF.